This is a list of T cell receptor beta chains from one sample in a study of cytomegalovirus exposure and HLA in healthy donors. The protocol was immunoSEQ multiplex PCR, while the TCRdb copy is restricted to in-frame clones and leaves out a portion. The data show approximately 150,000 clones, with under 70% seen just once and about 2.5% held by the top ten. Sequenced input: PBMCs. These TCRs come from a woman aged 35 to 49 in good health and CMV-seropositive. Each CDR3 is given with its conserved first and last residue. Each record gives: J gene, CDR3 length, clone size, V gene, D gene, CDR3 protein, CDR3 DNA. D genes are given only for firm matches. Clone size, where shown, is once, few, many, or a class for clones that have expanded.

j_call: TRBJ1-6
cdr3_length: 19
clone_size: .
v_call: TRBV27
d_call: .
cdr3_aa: CASSGVRPTESSYNSPLHF
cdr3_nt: TGTGCCAGCAGTGGAGTGCGGCCGACAGAGAGCTCCTATAATTCACCCCTCCACTTT

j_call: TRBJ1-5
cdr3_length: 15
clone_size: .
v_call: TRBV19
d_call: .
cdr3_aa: CASSGNRYGNQPQHF
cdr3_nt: TGTGCCAGTAGTGGAAACAGATATGGCAATCAGCCCCAGCATTTT

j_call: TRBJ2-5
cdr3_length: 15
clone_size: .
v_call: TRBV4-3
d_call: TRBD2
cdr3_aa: CASSPGTSGGETQYF
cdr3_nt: TGCGCCAGCAGCCCGGGGACTAGCGGGGGGGAGACCCAGTACTTC

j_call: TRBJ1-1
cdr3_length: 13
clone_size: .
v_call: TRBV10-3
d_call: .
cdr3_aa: CAISEEPHTEAFF
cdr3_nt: TGTGCCATCAGTGAGGAGCCCCACACTGAAGCTTTCTTT

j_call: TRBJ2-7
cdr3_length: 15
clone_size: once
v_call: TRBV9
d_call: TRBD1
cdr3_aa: CASSPLLDRGQEQYF
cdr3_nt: TGTGCCAGCAGCCCGCTATTGGACAGGGGGCAAGAGCAGTACTTC

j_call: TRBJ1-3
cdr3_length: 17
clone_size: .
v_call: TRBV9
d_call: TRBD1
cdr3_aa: CASSPRTRQGAGNTIYF
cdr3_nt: TGTGCCAGCAGCCCCCGTACGAGACAGGGTGCCGGAAACACCATATATTTT

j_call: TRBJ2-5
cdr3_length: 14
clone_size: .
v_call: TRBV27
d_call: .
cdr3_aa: CASSRRDIQETQYF
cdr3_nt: TGTGCCAGCAGTCGCCGGGACATTCAAGAGACCCAGTACTTC

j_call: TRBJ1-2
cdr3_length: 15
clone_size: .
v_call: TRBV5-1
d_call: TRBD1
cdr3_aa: CASSLLRGFGYGYTF
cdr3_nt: TGCGCCAGCAGCCTGCTCAGGGGGTTCGGCTATGGCTACACCTTC

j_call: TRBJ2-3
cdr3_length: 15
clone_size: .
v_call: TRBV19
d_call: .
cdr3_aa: CASSTYGSKADTQYF
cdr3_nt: TGTGCCAGTAGTACTTACGGGAGTAAGGCAGATACGCAGTATTTT

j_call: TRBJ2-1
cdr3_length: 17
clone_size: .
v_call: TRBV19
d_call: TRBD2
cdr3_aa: CASSISRAGGQADQQFF
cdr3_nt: TGTGCCAGTAGTATCTCCCGCGCGGGGGGCCAAGCTGATCAGCAGTTCTTC

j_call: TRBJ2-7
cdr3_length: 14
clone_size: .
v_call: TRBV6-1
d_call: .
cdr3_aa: CASSGQGISYEQYF
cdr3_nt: TGTGCCAGCAGTGGGCAGGGGATCTCCTACGAGCAGTACTTC

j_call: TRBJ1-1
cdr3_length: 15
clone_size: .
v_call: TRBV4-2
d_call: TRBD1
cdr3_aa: CASSFQGAPGTEAFF
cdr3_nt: TGTGCCAGCAGCTTTCAGGGGGCGCCGGGAACTGAAGCTTTCTTT

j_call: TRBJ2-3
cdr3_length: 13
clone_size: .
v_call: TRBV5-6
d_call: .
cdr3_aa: CAVGYTSTDTQYF
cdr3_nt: TGTGCCGTGGGCTATACTAGCACAGATACGCAGTATTTT

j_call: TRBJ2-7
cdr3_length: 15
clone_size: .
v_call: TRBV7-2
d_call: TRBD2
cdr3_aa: CASSLNAGVAYEQYF
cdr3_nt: TGTGCCAGCAGCTTAAACGCGGGAGTCGCTTACGAGCAGTACTTC

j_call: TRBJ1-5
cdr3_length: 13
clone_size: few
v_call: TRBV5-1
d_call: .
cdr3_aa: CASSWGDNQPQHF
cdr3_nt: TGCGCCAGCAGCTGGGGGGACAATCAGCCCCAGCATTTT

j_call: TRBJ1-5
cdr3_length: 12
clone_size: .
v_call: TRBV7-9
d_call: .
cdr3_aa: CSSSSEIQPQHF
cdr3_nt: TGTTCCAGCAGCTCAGAAATTCAGCCCCAGCATTTT

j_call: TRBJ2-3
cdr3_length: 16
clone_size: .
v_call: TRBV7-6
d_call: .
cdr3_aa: CASSLHGRFNADTQYF
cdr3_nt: TGTGCCAGCAGCTTACACGGCAGGTTTAACGCAGATACGCAGTATTTT

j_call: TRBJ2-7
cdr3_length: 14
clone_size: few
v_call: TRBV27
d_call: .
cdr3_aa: CASRFTVQRVEQYF
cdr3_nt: TGTGCCAGCCGGTTTACTGTACAGAGGGTCGAGCAGTACTTC

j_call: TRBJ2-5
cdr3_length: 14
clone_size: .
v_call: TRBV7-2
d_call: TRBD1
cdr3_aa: CASSPEGARETQYF
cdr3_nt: TGTGCCAGCAGCCCAGAGGGGGCGCGGGAGACCCAGTACTTC

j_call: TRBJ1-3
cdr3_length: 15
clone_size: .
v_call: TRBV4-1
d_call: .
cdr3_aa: CASSQVVVSGNTIYF
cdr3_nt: TGCGCCAGCAGCCAAGTAGTGGTCTCTGGAAACACCATATATTTT

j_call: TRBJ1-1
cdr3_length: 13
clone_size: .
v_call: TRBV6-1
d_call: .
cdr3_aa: CASSDRGGTEAFF
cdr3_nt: TGTGCCAGCAGTGACAGGGGAGGGACTGAAGCTTTCTTT

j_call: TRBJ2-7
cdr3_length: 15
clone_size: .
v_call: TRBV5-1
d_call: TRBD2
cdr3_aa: CASSVLAGDNHEQYF
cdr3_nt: TGCGCCAGCAGCGTACTAGCGGGAGATAACCACGAGCAGTACTTC

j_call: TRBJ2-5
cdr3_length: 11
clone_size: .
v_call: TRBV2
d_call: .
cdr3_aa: CASNYRETQYF
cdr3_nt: TGTGCCAGCAACTATAGGGAGACCCAGTACTTC

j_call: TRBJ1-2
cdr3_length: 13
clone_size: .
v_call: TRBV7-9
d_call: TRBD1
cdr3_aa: CASTVGQGGGYTF
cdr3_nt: TGTGCCAGCACTGTCGGACAGGGTGGTGGCTACACCTTC

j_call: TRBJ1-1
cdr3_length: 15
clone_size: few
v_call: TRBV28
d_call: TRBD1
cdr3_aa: CASSLSRTGATEAFF
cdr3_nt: TGTGCCAGCAGTCTCTCACGGACAGGGGCCACTGAAGCTTTCTTT

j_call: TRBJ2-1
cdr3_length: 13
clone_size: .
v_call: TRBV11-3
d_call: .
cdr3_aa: CASSFLSGNEQFF
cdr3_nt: TGTGCCAGCAGCTTCCTATCAGGGAATGAGCAGTTCTTC

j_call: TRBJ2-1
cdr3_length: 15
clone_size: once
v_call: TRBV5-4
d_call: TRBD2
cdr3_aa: CASSLGGSSYNEQFF
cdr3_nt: TGTGCCAGCAGCTTAGGCGGGAGCTCCTACAATGAGCAGTTCTTC

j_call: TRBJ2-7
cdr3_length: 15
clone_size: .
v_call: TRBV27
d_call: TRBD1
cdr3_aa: CASCHSGTGGYEQYF
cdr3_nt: TGTGCCAGCTGCCATTCCGGGACAGGGGGCTACGAGCAGTACTTC

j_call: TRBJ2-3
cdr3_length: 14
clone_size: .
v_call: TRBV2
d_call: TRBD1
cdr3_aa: CASSRGTDTDTQYF
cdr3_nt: TGTGCCAGCAGTAGGGGGACAGACACAGATACGCAGTATTTT

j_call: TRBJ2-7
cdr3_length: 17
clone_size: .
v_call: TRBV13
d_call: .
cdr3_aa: CASTLDGGRGSPYEQYF
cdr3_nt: TGTGCCAGCACCTTGGACGGGGGCAGGGGGTCCCCCTACGAGCAGTACTTC

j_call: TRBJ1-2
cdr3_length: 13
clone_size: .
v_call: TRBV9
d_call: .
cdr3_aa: CASSVYGGEGYTF
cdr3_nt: TGTGCCAGCAGCGTCTACGGGGGGGAAGGCTACACCTTC

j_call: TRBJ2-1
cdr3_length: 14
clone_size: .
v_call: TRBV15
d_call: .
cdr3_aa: CATSRDRGLNEQFF
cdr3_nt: TGTGCCACCAGCAGAGACAGGGGATTGAATGAGCAGTTCTTC

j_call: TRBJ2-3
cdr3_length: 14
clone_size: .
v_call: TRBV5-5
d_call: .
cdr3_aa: CASSLPASGDTQYF
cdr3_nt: TGTGCCAGCAGCTTGCCAGCGTCTGGTGATACGCAGTATTTT

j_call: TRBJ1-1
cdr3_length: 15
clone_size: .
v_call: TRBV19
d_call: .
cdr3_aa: CASSIGAGANTEAFF
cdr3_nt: TGTGCCAGTAGTATAGGGGCAGGGGCGAACACTGAAGCTTTCTTT

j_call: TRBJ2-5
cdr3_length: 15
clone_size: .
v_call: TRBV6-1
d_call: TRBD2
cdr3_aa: CASSGGGTVQETQYF
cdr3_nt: TGTGCCAGCAGCGGGGGGGGGACGGTACAAGAGACCCAGTACTTC

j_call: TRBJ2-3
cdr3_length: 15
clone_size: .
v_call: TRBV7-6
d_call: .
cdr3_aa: CASSGASLLTDTQYF
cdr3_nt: TGTGCCAGCAGCGGTGCTAGTCTCCTCACAGATACGCAGTATTTT